The clone carrying this T cell receptor beta chain showed up just once. The CDR3 sequence is 15 residues long. V shed 11 bases and J shed 6 bases, with 22 bases lying between them. Germline CDR1 and CDR2: SEHNR and FQNEAQ (reference sequence). This sample is drawn from a study of blood T cell repertoires in COVID-19. Here immunoSEQ multiplex PCR was the method, and the copy in TCRdb shows in-frame clones only, minus some. This table has more than 200,000 clones, roughly 91% appearing once. This clonotype originated in a woman aged 25-40 years who had recovered from COVID-19. Sequencing used PBMCs or T cells enriched from blood (not recorded which). The chain is built from TRBV7-9 and TRBJ1-4; D ambiguous. The CDR3, as DNA: TGTGCCTTCAACGACGCCCTCCCAGGCGATGAAAAACTGTTTTTT. It specifies CAFNDALPGDEKLFF.